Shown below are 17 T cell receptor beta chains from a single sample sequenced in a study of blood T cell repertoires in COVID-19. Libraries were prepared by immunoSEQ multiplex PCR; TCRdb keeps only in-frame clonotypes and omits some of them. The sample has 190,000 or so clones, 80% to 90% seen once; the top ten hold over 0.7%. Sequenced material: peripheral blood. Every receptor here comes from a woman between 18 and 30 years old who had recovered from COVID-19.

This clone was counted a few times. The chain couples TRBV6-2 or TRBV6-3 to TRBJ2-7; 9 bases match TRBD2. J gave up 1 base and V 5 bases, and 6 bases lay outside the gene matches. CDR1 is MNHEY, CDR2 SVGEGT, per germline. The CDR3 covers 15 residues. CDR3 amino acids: CASSEREARSYEQYV. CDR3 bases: TGTGCCAGCAGTGAGCGGGAGGCCAGATCCTACGAGCAGTACGTC.

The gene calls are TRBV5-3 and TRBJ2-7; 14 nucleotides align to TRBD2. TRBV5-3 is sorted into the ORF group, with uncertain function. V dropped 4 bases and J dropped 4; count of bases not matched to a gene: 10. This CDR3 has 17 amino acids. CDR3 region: CARSLGTSGRNGYEQYV. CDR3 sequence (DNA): TGTGCCAGAAGCCTCGGGACTAGCGGGAGAAACGGTTACGAGCAGTACGTC.

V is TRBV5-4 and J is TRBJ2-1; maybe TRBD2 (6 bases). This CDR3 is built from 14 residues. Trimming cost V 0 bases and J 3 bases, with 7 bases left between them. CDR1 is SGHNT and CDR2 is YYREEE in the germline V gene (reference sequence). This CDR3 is CASSLAGLYNEQFF. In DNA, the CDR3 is TGTGCCAGCAGCTTGGCGGGACTCTACAATGAGCAGTTCTTC.

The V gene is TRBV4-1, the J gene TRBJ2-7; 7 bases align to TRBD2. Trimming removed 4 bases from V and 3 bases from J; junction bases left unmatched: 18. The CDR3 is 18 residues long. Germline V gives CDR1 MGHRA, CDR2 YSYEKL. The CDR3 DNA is TGCGCCAGCAGCCCCGGAAGATGGGGAAGCGGGGCGATCTACGAGCAGTACGTC. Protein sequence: CASSPGRWGSGAIYEQYV.

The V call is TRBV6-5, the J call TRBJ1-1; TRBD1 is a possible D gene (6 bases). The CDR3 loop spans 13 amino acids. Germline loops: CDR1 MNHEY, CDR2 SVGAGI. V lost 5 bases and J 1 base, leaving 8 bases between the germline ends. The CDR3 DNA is TGTGCCAGCAGTCTCAGGGGGAACACTGAAGCTTTCTTT. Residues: CASSLRGNTEAFF.

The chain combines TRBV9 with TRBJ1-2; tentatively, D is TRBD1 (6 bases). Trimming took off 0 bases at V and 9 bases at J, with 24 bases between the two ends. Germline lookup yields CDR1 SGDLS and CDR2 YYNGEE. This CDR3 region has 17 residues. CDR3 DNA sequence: TGTGCCAGCAGCGTAGCCGTGGAATGGACAGTCCCGGGTAGCTACACCTTC. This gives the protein CASSVAVEWTVPGSYTF.

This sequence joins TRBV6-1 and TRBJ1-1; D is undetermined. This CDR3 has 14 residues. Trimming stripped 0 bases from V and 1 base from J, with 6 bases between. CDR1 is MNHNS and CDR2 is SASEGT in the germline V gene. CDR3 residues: CASSEATGNTEAFF. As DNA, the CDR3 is TGTGCCAGCAGTGAAGCGACGGGGAACACTGAAGCTTTCTTT.

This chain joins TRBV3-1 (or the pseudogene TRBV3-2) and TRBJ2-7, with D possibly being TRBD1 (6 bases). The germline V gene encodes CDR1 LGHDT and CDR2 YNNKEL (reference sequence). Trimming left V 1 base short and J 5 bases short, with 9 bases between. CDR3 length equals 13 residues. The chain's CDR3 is CASSQGQGHEQYV. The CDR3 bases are TGTGCCAGCAGCCAAGGGCAGGGGCACGAGCAGTACGTC.

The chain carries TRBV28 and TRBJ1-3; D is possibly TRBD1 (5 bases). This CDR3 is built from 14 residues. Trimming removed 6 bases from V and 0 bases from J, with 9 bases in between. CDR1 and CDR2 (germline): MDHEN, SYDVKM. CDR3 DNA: TGTGCCAGCAGCCGACAGAGCTCTGGAAACACCATATATTTT. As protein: CASSRQSSGNTIYF.

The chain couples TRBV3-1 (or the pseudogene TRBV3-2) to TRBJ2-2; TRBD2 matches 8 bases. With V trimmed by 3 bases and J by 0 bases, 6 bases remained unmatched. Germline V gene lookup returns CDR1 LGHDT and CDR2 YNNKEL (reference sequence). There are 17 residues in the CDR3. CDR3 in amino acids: CASSQTPGLANTGELFF. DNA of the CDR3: TGTGCCAGCAGCCAGACACCGGGACTAGCGAACACCGGGGAGCTGTTTTTT.

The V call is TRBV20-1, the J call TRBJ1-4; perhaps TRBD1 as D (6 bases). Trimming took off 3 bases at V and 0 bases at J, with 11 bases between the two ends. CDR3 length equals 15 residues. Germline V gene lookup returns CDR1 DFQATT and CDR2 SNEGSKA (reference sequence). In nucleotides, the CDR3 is TGCAGTGCTAGTTCTCGGACAGCAACTAATGAAAAACTGTTTTTT. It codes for CSASSRTATNEKLFF.

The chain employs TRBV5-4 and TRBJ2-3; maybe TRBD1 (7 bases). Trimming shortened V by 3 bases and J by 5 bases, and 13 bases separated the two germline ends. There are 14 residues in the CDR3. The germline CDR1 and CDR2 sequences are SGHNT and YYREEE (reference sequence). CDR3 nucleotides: TGTGCCAGCAGCTCACGACAGGGAGGAGATACGCAGTATTTT. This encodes CASSSRQGGDTQYF.

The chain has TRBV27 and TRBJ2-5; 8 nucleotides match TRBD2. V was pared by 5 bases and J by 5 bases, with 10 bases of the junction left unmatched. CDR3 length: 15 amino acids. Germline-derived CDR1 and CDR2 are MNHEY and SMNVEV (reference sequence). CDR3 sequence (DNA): TGTGCCAGCAGTCCACCGGGACTAGAGTCGGAGACCCAGTACTTC. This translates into CASSPPGLESETQYF.

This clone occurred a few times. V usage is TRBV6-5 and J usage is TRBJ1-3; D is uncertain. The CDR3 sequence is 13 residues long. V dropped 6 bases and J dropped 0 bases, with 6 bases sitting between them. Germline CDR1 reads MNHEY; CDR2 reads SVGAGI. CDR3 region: CASRRGSGNTIYF. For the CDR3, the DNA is TGTGCCAGCAGAAGAGGCTCTGGAAACACCATATATTTT.

The CDR3, as DNA: TGTGCCAGCAGTACAGAACTTACCAATTCACCCCTCCACTTT. Translated, it gives CASSTELTNSPLHF. This rearrangement joins TRBV2 to TRBJ1-6; no clear D gene. This CDR3 region has 14 residues. The V end was cut by 5 bases, the J end by 7 bases, with 12 bases between. Germline CDR1 SNHLY, CDR2 FYNNEI.

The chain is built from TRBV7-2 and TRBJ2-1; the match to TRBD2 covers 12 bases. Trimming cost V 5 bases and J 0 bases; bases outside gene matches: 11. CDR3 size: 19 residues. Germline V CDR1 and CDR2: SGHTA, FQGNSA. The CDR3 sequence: CASSRRGTSGPSSYNEQFF. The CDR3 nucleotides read TGTGCCAGCAGCCGGCGAGGGACTAGCGGGCCGAGCTCCTACAATGAGCAGTTCTTC.

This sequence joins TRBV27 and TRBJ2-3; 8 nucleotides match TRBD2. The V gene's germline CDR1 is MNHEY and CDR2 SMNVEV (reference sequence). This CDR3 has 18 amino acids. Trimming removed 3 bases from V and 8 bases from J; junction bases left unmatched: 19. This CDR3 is CASSFRRGTRSSGGTQYF. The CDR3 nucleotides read TGTGCCAGCAGTTTCCGACGCGGGACTAGAAGCTCCGGGGGTACGCAGTATTTT.